What follows are 14 T cell receptor beta chains derived from one specimen sequenced in a study of T cells in Graves' hyperthyroidism and ophthalmopathy. The investigators amplified TCR beta CDR3 regions from RNA transcripts. A set of HTBI primers served as the primers for a first-round RT-PCR of the TCR CDR3. TCRdb independently ran MiXCR on the multiplex PCR reads; one entry per CDR3 protein. The profile shows a few hundred thousand distinct CDR3 sequences, 15% of them singletons. The specimen was blood. These receptors came from a woman in her 30s with Graves' hyperthyroidism.

The rearrangement links TRBV9 to TRBJ1-1, with a tentative D call TRBD1 (5 bases). V dropped 3 bases and J dropped 1 base, with 10 bases sitting between them. CDR3 length equals 14 residues. Germline assignment: CDR1 SGDLS and CDR2 YYNGEE. The CDR3 region is CASSARVTNTEAFF. CDR3 bases: TGTGCCAGCAGCGCCAGGGTGACGAACACTGAAGCTTTCTTT.

In its sample, this clonotype was seen many times. This chain joins TRBV28 and TRBJ2-3; 9 bases fit TRBD2. The junction had 4 bases not matched to a gene; V was cut back by 4 bases and J by 2 bases. The CDR3 is 15 amino acids. Germline loops: CDR1 MDHEN, CDR2 SYDVKM. DNA of the CDR3: TGTGCCAGCAGTTCCAGCGGGAGGCCCACAGATACGCAGTATTTT. Translated, it gives CASSSSGRPTDTQYF.

This clonotype was seen more than once but under ten times. J is TRBJ1-1 and V is TRBV28; no reliable D call. CDR3 size: 13 residues. Trimming cost V 7 bases and J 2 bases, with 11 bases left between them. Germline loops: CDR1 MDHEN, CDR2 SYDVKM. The CDR3 sequence: CASIPGVNTEAFF. CDR3 in DNA: TGTGCCAGCATCCCCGGGGTAAACACTGAAGCTTTCTTT.

This clonotype has a handful of counts. This chain connects TRBV6-4 to TRBJ2-7; perhaps TRBD2 as D (5 bases). The V end was cut by 3 bases, the J end by 1 base, with 13 bases between. The germline CDR1 and CDR2 sequences are MRHNA and SNTAGT. The CDR3 consists of 15 residues. The CDR3 loop is CASSESGGISYEQYF. CDR3 DNA sequence: TGTGCCAGCAGTGAATCAGGAGGCATATCCTACGAGCAGTACTTC.

This clonotype occurred many times. The CDR3 DNA reads as TGTGCCAGCGGCAGGGTTAAGGGTCAGCCCCAGCATTTT. Amino acid sequence: CASGRVKGQPQHF. This rearrangement joins TRBV2 to TRBJ1-5, with D possibly matching TRBD1 (5 bases). This CDR3 has 13 residues. CDR1 is SNHLY and CDR2 is FYNNEI in the germline V gene. Deletions cut 8 bases from V and 6 bases from J, with 14 bases between.

The chain recombines TRBV6-2 or TRBV6-3 with TRBJ2-7, with a tentative D call TRBD2 (6 bases). V was trimmed by 7 bases and J by 5 bases, leaving 21 bases between them. CDR3 length equals 15 residues. Germline assignment: CDR1 MNHEY and CDR2 SVGEGT. Here the CDR3 DNA reads TGTGCCAGCACCTCTAGAGAGCGGGCCATCGACGAGCAGTACTTC. Its translation: CASTSRERAIDEQYF.

This rearrangement joins TRBV20-1 to TRBJ2-3; 7 bases agree with TRBD2. Germline-derived CDR1 and CDR2 are DFQATT and SNEGSKA (reference sequence). CDR3 length equals 14 residues. V was clipped by 2 bases and J by 0 bases; unmatched bases: 2. CDR3 sequence reads: CSARKGLSTDTQYF. The CDR3 bases are TGCAGTGCTAGAAAGGGACTAAGCACAGATACGCAGTATTTT.

A few counts support this clonotype. The gene calls are TRBV5-1 and TRBJ2-7; 9 bases map to TRBD1. This CDR3 is 15 amino acids long. The trim removed 2 bases at V and 0 bases at J, leaving 3 bases unmatched. Germline values: CDR1 SGHRS, CDR2 YFSETQ. The CDR3 DNA sequence: TGCGCCAGCAGCTTCGGACAGGGGATCTCCTACGAGCAGTACTTC. This translates into CASSFGQGISYEQYF.

The J gene is TRBJ2-7, the V gene TRBV28, with D tentatively TRBD1 (6 bases). Between the trimmed V and J ends, which lost 7 bases and 0 bases, there was a span of 13 bases. Germline CDR1 MDHEN, CDR2 SYDVKM. The CDR3 length is 14 residues. CDR3 sequence (DNA): TGTGCCAGCAAATGGCAGGGGAGCTCCTACGAGCAGTACTTC. This encodes CASKWQGSSYEQYF.

This clonotype was detected a few times. The rearrangement joins TRBV5-1 to TRBJ2-1, with 8 bases aligning to TRBD1. This CDR3 contains 17 residues. Losses at the gene ends were 4 bases for V and 1 base for J; bases not matched to a gene: 10. Looked up from germline, CDR1 is SGHRS and CDR2 is YFSETQ. This CDR3 is CASSGGTGILSYNEQFF. The DNA of the CDR3 is TGCGCCAGCAGCGGCGGGACAGGAATTTTATCCTACAATGAGCAGTTCTTC.

The chain couples TRBV5-1 to TRBJ2-3, with TRBD2 matching over 9 bases. Per germline, CDR1 SGHRS and CDR2 YFSETQ. V lost 5 bases, J lost 4 bases, and 5 bases stayed unmatched. This CDR3 contains 14 residues. CDR3 region: CASSLAGVADTQYF. The CDR3 bases are TGCGCCAGCAGTTTAGCGGGAGTAGCAGATACGCAGTATTTT. The full variable domain, its missing parts supplied by reference TRBV5-1 and TRBJ2-3, is KAGVTQTPRYLIKTRGQQVTLSCSPISGHRSVSWYQQTPGQGLQFLFEYFSETQRNKGNFPGRFSGRQFSNSRSEMNVSTLELGDSALYLCASSLAGVADTQYFGPGTRLTVL.

This clonotype was seen more than once but under ten times. The CDR3 DNA sequence: TGTGCCAGCAGTTTAACCTATGGCTACACCTTC. It yields the protein CASSLTYGYTF. The chain employs TRBV12-3 or TRBV12-4 and TRBJ1-2; D call uncertain. With 2 bases removed from V and 4 bases from J, the gap between germline ends came to 2 bases. The CDR3 sequence is 11 residues long.

This clonotype was picked up a small number of times. For the CDR3, the DNA is TGTGCCAGCAGCGTGGCAGGGGAATCCCACGAGCAGTACTTC. This translates into CASSVAGESHEQYF. The chain uses TRBV9 and TRBJ2-7; TRBD1 might be the D (6 bases). Germline values: CDR1 SGDLS, CDR2 YYNGEE. Trimming left V 2 bases short and J 5 bases short, with 14 bases between. The CDR3 is 14 residues long.

This clonotype was seen more than once but under ten times. Given a much more abundant clone one base away, this may be a read error. The V gene is TRBV12-3 or TRBV12-4, the J gene TRBJ2-1; 9 bases fit TRBD2. Losses at the gene ends were 7 bases for V and 4 bases for J; bases not matched to a gene: 8. The CDR3 has 15 amino acids. CDR3 sequence reads: CASTAPAGGYNEQFF. DNA of the CDR3: TGTGCCAGCACCGCGCCAGCGGGAGGTTACAATGAGCAGTTCTTC.